The 26 T cell receptor beta chains presented below share a single source sample, sequenced in a study of T-cell memory formation after mild COVID-19. One entry per CDR3 protein, called by TCRdb with MiXCR from the 5' RACE reads. The sample lists approximately 440,000 distinct CDR3 sequences; 15% to 20% were seen once. The sequenced sample was PBMCs or a T cell subset sorted from them (not recorded which). The receptors were gathered from an adult woman who had mild COVID-19 (a few samples of this study predate the infection). Cell type and time point are not known.

J is TRBJ1-3 and V is TRBV24-1; D is perhaps TRBD1 (6 bases). Trimming left V 4 bases short and J 4 bases short, with 10 bases between. Germline CDR1 reads KGHDR; CDR2 reads SFDVKD. The CDR3 has 14 amino acids. CDR3 residues: CATSDTGQGNTIYF. In nucleotides, the CDR3 is TGTGCCACCAGTGACACGGGACAAGGAAACACCATATATTTT.

This clonotype was counted between two and nine times. V usage is TRBV5-1 and J usage is TRBJ2-7, with TRBD2 identical over 10 bases. J gave up 2 bases and V 0 bases, and 5 bases lay outside the gene matches. This CDR3 spans 16 amino acids. Germline CDR1 is SGHRS and CDR2 is YFSETQ. The CDR3 bases are TGCGCCAGCAGCTTGGACCAGAGCGGGAGGGCCTACGAGCAGTACTTC. Protein: CASSLDQSGRAYEQYF.

Ten or more counts support this clonotype. The CDR3 nucleotides are TGCGCCAGCAGAGGGACAGGGGGCCCAAATGAAAAACTGTTTTTT. Translated: CASRGTGGPNEKLFF. The chain couples TRBV5-1 to TRBJ1-4; TRBD1 matches 12 bases. This CDR3 has 15 residues. CDR1 SGHRS and CDR2 YFSETQ come from the germline V gene. J was trimmed by 5 bases and V by 5 bases; bases with no gene match: 4.

This chain links TRBV7-9 with TRBJ2-1; D perhaps matches TRBD1 (5 bases). This CDR3 has 15 amino acids. V gave up 5 bases and J gave up 4 bases, with 15 bases separating them. Germline V gene sequence: CDR1 SEHNR, CDR2 FQNEAQ (reference sequence). CDR3 region: CASSSRGRKYNEQFF. CDR3 nucleotide sequence: TGTGCCAGCAGCAGTAGGGGCAGAAAGTACAATGAGCAGTTCTTC.

This chain connects TRBV15 to TRBJ1-1; 8 positions agree with TRBD1. CDR1 is LNHNV, CDR2 YYDKDF, per germline (reference sequence). After removal of 5 bases from V and 3 bases from J, the junction contained 5 bases not matched to a gene. The CDR3 extends over 14 amino acids. In nucleotides, the CDR3 is TGTGCCACCAGCCATTGGACAGGGTACACTGAAGCTTTCTTT. Translating gives CATSHWTGYTEAFF.

The J gene is TRBJ1-1, the V gene TRBV7-2; D is possibly TRBD1 (6 bases). From germline, CDR1 is SGHTA and CDR2 FQGNSA. The CDR3 has 16 amino acids. Trimming took 4 bases from V and 3 from J, leaving 18 bases between them. This CDR3 reads CASSSDSWIADTEAFF. CDR3 sequence (DNA): TGTGCCAGCAGCTCGGACAGTTGGATAGCGGACACTGAAGCTTTCTTT.

The V gene is TRBV29-1, the J gene TRBJ1-3; D ambiguous. Per the germline V gene, CDR1 is SQVTM and CDR2 is ANQGSEA. V lost 8 bases to trimming and J lost 0 bases, with 5 bases between them. The CDR3 is 11 residues long. This CDR3 reads CSLSSGNTIYF. The DNA for the CDR3 is TGCAGCCTTAGCTCTGGAAACACCATATATTTT. The full variable domain, in which reference TRBV29-1 and TRBJ1-3 provide the parts outside the CDR3, is SAVISQKPSRDICQRGTSLTIQCQVDSQVTMMFWYRQQPGQSLTLIATANQGSEATYESGFVIDKFPISRPNLTFSTLTVSNMSPEDSSIYLCSLSSGNTIYFGEGSWLTVV.

This clonotype was recorded a few times. The chain carries TRBV5-1 and TRBJ2-1; D is perhaps TRBD1 or TRBD2 (6 bases each). The V end lost 4 bases, the J end lost 3 bases, and 26 bases lay between the germline ends. The CDR3 length is 19 residues. Germline values: CDR1 SGHRS, CDR2 YFSETQ. CDR3 residues: CASSHVGGAQVTSYNEQFF. The DNA of the CDR3 is TGCGCCAGCAGCCATGTCGGGGGCGCCCAGGTCACCAGCTACAATGAGCAGTTCTTC.

This clonotype was seen a handful of times. The chain recombines TRBV18 with TRBJ2-7; TRBD2 agrees at 7 bases. Germline CDR1 reads KGHSH; CDR2 reads LQKENI. This CDR3 is 15 amino acids long. Trimming at V came to 5 bases and at J to 3 bases, leaving 10 bases not matched to a gene. Here the CDR3 DNA reads TGTGCCAGCTCAGGAGCGGCTAGCGGAGACTACGAGCAGTACTTC. Translation gives CASSGAASGDYEQYF. Full variable domain (remainder filled in from reference TRBV18 and TRBJ2-7): NAGVMQNPRHLVRRRGQEARLRCSPMKGHSHVYWYRQLPEEGLKFMVYLQKENIIDESGMPKERFSAEFPKEGPSILRIQQVVRGDSAAYFCASSGAASGDYEQYFGPGTRLTVT.

The chain carries TRBV4-2 and TRBJ2-1; 12 nucleotides match TRBD2. This CDR3 comprises 18 residues. J lost 8 bases, V lost 0 bases, and 11 bases had no gene match. Per the germline V gene, CDR1 is LGHNA and CDR2 is YNFKEQ. CDR3: CASSQDHRLAGVNDEQFF. CDR3 sequence (DNA): TGTGCCAGCAGCCAAGATCATCGACTAGCGGGAGTAAATGATGAGCAGTTCTTC.

The rearrangement joins TRBV20-1 to TRBJ1-2; no clear D. Germline V gene data show CDR1 as DFQATT and CDR2 as SNEGSKA (reference sequence). V was cut by 1 base and J by 4 bases, with 10 bases left in between. The CDR3 contains 13 residues. CDR3 sequence reads: CSARADTSYGYTF. CDR3 in DNA: TGCAGTGCTAGAGCTGACACTAGCTATGGCTACACCTTC.

The sample holds a few counts of this clonotype. The rearrangement uses TRBV19 and TRBJ2-3; D may be TRBD2 (6 bases). The CDR3 loop spans 15 amino acids. Germline assignment: CDR1 LNHDA and CDR2 SQIVND (reference sequence). Trimming removed 7 bases at V and 1 base at J, with 15 bases between. The CDR3 nucleotides are TGTGCCAGTACCCCTGGGGCTAGCGGCACAGATACGCAGTATTTT. Its protein product is CASTPGASGTDTQYF.

This clonotype has more than one count but fewer than ten. V and J are TRBV5-1 and TRBJ2-7; D not certain. The CDR3 has 17 residues. CDR1 is SGHRS and CDR2 is YFSETQ in the germline V gene. The ends were cut back, 3 bases at V and 6 bases at J, with 25 bases in the middle. The CDR3 spells CASSWAQSRALPSEQYF. CDR3 in DNA: TGCGCCAGCAGCTGGGCCCAGTCACGGGCCCTACCCAGCGAGCAGTACTTC.

This clonotype has a handful of counts. This chain uses TRBV5-1 with TRBJ2-7, with 8 bases that match TRBD1. The junction had 14 bases not matched to a gene; V was cut back by 4 bases and J by 5 bases. From germline, CDR1 is SGHRS and CDR2 YFSETQ. This CDR3 is built from 16 residues. CDR3 sequence (DNA): TGCGCCAGCAGCATCCCCCTGACAGGGGCCATAGACGAGCAGTACTTC. It translates to CASSIPLTGAIDEQYF.

This clonotype was recorded a few times. The V and J genes are TRBV3-1 and TRBJ2-1, with 9 bases identical to TRBD2. Germline CDR1 is LGHDT and CDR2 is YNNKEL (reference sequence). CDR3 length: 16 amino acids. V lost 0 bases, J lost 9 bases, and 9 bases stayed unmatched. CDR3: CASSQEGTSLRAEQFF. The CDR3 region has the DNA TGTGCCAGCAGCCAAGAGGGGACTAGCTTACGGGCTGAGCAGTTCTTC.

V is TRBV7-9 and J is TRBJ1-2; no reliable D call. The germline CDR1 and CDR2 sequences are SEHNR and FQNEAQ (reference sequence). This CDR3 has 12 residues. V lost 5 bases to trimming and J lost 7 bases, with 11 bases between them. The CDR3 DNA sequence: TGTGCCAGCAGCCGTTCGGAGGGTGGCTACACCTTC. This encodes CASSRSEGGYTF. Filled out from reference TRBV7-9 and TRBJ1-2, the complete variable domain reads DTGVSQNPRHKITKRGQNVTFRCDPISEHNRLYWYRQTLGQGPEFLTYFQNEAQLEKSRLLSDRFSAERPKGSFSTLEIQRTEQGDSAMYLCASSRSEGGYTFGSGTRLTVV.

The chain carries TRBV24-1 and TRBJ2-1, with 15 positions matching TRBD2. Per the germline V gene, CDR1 is KGHDR and CDR2 is SFDVKD. There are 19 residues in the CDR3. The ends lost 3 bases at V and 2 bases at J; junction bases unmatched: 7. Written as DNA, the CDR3 is TGTGCCACCAGTGATCCCGGGACTAGCGGGAGGCCGCCCTACAATGAGCAGTTCTTC. It codes for CATSDPGTSGRPPYNEQFF.

This chain joins TRBV25-1 and TRBJ2-5, with D possibly being TRBD1 (5 bases). Germline loops: CDR1 MGHDK, CDR2 SYGVNS. The CDR3 loop spans 12 amino acids. V was cut by 7 bases and J by 5 bases, with 11 bases left in between. CDR3 protein: CASTRVGETQYF. CDR3 bases: TGTGCCAGCACCAGGGTGGGCGAGACCCAGTACTTC.

The chain couples TRBV20-1 to TRBJ2-7; D not certain. This CDR3 spans 10 amino acids. V lost 4 bases and J 4 bases, leaving 5 bases between the germline ends. Germline V gene data show CDR1 as DFQATT and CDR2 as SNEGSKA (reference sequence). The DNA for the CDR3 is TGCAGTGCTAAGGCTTACGAGCAGTACTTC. This codes for CSAKAYEQYF.

This rearrangement joins TRBV5-1 to TRBJ2-3; TRBD2 matches at 13 bases. Trimming took 8 bases from V and 3 from J; bases not matched to a gene: 6. Germline CDR1 SGHRS, CDR2 YFSETQ. The CDR3 runs 15 residues. Here the CDR3 reads CASGPGLAGTDTQYF. CDR3 DNA sequence: TGCGCCAGTGGGCCGGGACTAGCGGGAACAGATACGCAGTATTTT.

This clonotype appeared a few times. DNA for the CDR3: TGTGCCAGCAGCTTACCTACCACTAGCGGGGCCCTTCAAGAGACCCAGTACTTC. Protein sequence: CASSLPTTSGALQETQYF. The chain is built from TRBV7-2 and TRBJ2-5; 10 nucleotides align to TRBD2. Germline CDR1 SGHTA, CDR2 FQGNSA. The junction had 11 bases not matched to a gene; V was cut back by 2 bases and J by 2 bases. This CDR3 contains 18 residues.

The chain joins TRBV7-9 to TRBJ1-5; TRBD1 aligns across 7 bases. The germline CDR1 and CDR2 sequences are SEHNR and FQNEAQ (reference sequence). The trim removed 4 bases at V and 5 bases at J, leaving 5 bases unmatched. The CDR3 runs to 14 residues. The CDR3 protein is CASSSTGLDQPQHF. The CDR3 nucleotides are TGTGCCAGCAGCTCGACAGGGTTGGATCAGCCCCAGCATTTT.

The chain joins TRBV7-9 to TRBJ1-1; no clear D. Germline V gives CDR1 SEHNR, CDR2 FQNEAQ (reference sequence). V lost 0 bases and J 2 bases, leaving 13 bases between the germline ends. The CDR3 runs 16 residues. CDR3 in amino acids: CASSLAGGRQNTEAFF. DNA of the CDR3: TGTGCCAGCAGCTTAGCGGGTGGGCGACAAAACACTGAAGCTTTCTTT.

This clonotype appeared a few times. The J gene is TRBJ2-2, the V gene TRBV12-3 or TRBV12-4; D is undetermined. The V end lost 2 bases, the J end lost 2 bases, and 12 bases lay between the germline ends. The CDR3 is 16 residues long. CDR3 in DNA: TGTGCCAGCAGTTTAAGGGCAGCTCCTAACACCGGGGAGCTGTTTTTT. It translates to CASSLRAAPNTGELFF.

The chain uses TRBV9 and TRBJ1-5; weak D call: TRBD1 (6 bases). Germline CDR1 reads SGDLS; CDR2 reads YYNGEE. CDR3 length: 15 amino acids. V gave up 3 bases and J gave up 8 bases, with 18 bases separating them. The CDR3 reads CASSAGSGGAEPQHF. DNA of the CDR3: TGTGCCAGCAGCGCTGGGTCGGGGGGCGCTGAGCCCCAGCATTTT.

This clonotype was found a few times. The chain has TRBV12-3 or TRBV12-4 and TRBJ1-5; D perhaps matches TRBD1 (6 bases). The CDR3 runs 15 residues. V was shortened by 6 bases and J by 4 bases, with 16 bases between the two germline ends. The CDR3 DNA sequence: TGTGCCAGCAGAAAAGCAGGGGATCGGAATCAGCCCCAGCATTTT. This codes for CASRKAGDRNQPQHF.